Following are 3 T cell receptor beta chains from one sample sequenced in a study of blood T cell repertoires in COVID-19. Produced via immunoSEQ multiplex PCR; TCRdb's table is partial and in-frame only. The data contain 250,000 to 400,000 clones, around 85% of them seen just once; the ten biggest clones take up under 2%. The material sequenced was PBMCs or T cells enriched from blood (not recorded which). These receptors originate from a woman in her thirties who had been exposed to COVID-19.

The chain uses TRBV7-2 and TRBJ2-1; no clear D gene. This CDR3 has 15 residues. V was clipped by 3 bases and J by 4 bases, with 13 bases between them. Per the germline V gene, CDR1 is SGHTA and CDR2 is FQGNSA. This CDR3 is CASSFATPVYNEQFF. The DNA of the CDR3 is TGTGCCAGCAGCTTCGCGACTCCCGTTTACAATGAGCAGTTCTTC. The entire variable domain, with the rest obtained from reference TRBV7-2 and TRBJ2-1, is as follows: GAGVSQSPSNKVTEKGKDVELRCDPISGHTALYWYRQSLGQGLEFLIYFQGNSAPDKSGLPSDRFSAERTGGSVSTLTIQRTQQEDSAVYLCASSFATPVYNEQFFGPGTRLTVL.

The CDR3 region is CASSTGTPYSNQPQHF. The CDR3 nucleotides are TGTGCCAGCAGTACTGGGACACCGTATAGCAATCAGCCCCAGCATTTT. J is TRBJ1-5 and V is TRBV27; a possible D gene is TRBD1 (6 bases). V shed 5 bases and J shed 0 bases, with 14 bases lying between them. This CDR3 region has 16 residues. Germline CDR1 and CDR2: MNHEY and SMNVEV (reference sequence).

The CDR3 sequence is CASSLFGTVFNEQFF. The CDR3 DNA reads TGTGCCAGCAGTTTATTTGGGACAGTCTTTAATGAGCAGTTCTTC. The rearrangement links TRBV27 to TRBJ2-1; the match to TRBD1 covers 7 bases. The V gene end was trimmed by 1 base and the J gene end by 7 bases; junction bases not matched to a gene: 7. Germline V lookup: CDR1 MNHEY, CDR2 SMNVEV (reference sequence). The CDR3 is made up of 15 amino acids.